The 2 T cell receptor beta chains given below trace back to one sample, sequenced in a study of shared clonotypes between healthy human individuals. Method: immunoSEQ multiplex PCR; TCRdb's copy keeps in-frame clones and lacks some. The sample includes fewer than 1.4 million clones, 78% of them seen just once. Sequenced: memory CD4+ T cells from PBMCs. Subset here: CD45RA-negative fraction. Receptor source: a man younger than 35 in good health. Some clones in this sample may be carry-over from other donors' samples.

The table lists this clone with a count of one. V is TRBV5-1 and J is TRBJ2-5, with D tentatively TRBD1 (6 bases). Germline CDR1 is SGHRS and CDR2 is YFSETQ. This CDR3 has 15 amino acids. The V end lost 4 bases, the J end lost 5 bases, and 18 bases lay between the germline ends. CDR3 DNA sequence: TGCGCCAGCAGCCAGGGGACAAGGGGCGGCGAGACCCAGTACTTC. This encodes CASSQGTRGGETQYF.

The V call is TRBV28, the J call TRBJ2-2; tentative D call: TRBD1 (7 bases). Trimming took 6 bases from V and 6 from J, leaving 20 bases between them. The CDR3 is 16 residues long. Germline V lookup: CDR1 MDHEN, CDR2 SYDVKM. CDR3 protein: CASRDGKTGTAGELFF. CDR3 in DNA: TGTGCCAGCAGGGACGGGAAGACAGGGACTGCCGGGGAGCTGTTTTTT. Looking up the rest from reference TRBV28 and TRBJ2-2 gives the full variable domain: DVKVTQSSRYLVKRTGEKVFLECVQDMDHENMFWYRQDPGLGLRLIYFSYDVKMKEKGDIPEGYSVSREKKERFSLILESASTNQTSMYLCASRDGKTGTAGELFFGEGSRLTVL.